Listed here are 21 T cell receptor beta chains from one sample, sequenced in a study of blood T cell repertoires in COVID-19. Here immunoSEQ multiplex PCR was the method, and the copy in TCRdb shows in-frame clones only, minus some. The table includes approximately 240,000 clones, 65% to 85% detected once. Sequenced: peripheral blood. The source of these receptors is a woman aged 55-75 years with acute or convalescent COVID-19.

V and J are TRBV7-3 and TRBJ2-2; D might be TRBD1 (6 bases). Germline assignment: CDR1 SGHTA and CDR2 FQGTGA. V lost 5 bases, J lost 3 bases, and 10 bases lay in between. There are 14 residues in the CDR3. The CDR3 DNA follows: TGTGCCAGCAGCGTACACAGGGACACCGGGGAGCTGTTTTTT. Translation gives CASSVHRDTGELFF.

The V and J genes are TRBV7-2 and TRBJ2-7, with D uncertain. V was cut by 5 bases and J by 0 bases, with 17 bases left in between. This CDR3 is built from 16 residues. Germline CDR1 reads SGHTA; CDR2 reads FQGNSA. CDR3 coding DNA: TGTGCCAGCAGCCCCTTTGGTTCGGTAAGCTCCTACGAGCAGTACTTC. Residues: CASSPFGSVSSYEQYF.

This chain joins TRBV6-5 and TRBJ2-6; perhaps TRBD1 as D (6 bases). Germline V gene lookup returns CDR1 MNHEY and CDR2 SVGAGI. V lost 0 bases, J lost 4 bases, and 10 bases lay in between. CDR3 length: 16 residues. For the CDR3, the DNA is TGTGCCAGCAGTTACTCTTCCGGGACAGGGGCCAACGTCCTGACTTTC. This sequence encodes CASSYSSGTGANVLTF.

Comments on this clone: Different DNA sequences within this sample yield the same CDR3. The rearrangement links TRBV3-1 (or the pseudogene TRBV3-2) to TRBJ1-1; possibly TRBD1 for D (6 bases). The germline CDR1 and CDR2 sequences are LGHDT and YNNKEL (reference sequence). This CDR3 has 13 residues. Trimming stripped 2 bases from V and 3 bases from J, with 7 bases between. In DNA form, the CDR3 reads TGTGCCAGCAGCCAAAGGGGGTACACTGAAGCTTTCTTT. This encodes CASSQRGYTEAFF.

Written as DNA, the CDR3 is TGTGCCAGCAGCCAAGGAGTACAGGCTGGCACTGAAGCTTTCTTT. It yields the protein CASSQGVQAGTEAFF. The rearrangement joins TRBV3-1 (or the pseudogene TRBV3-2) to TRBJ1-1; D perhaps matches TRBD1 (5 bases). V shed 1 base and J shed 4 bases, with 13 bases lying between them. The CDR3 spans 15 residues. Germline V CDR1 and CDR2: LGHDT, YNNKEL (reference sequence).

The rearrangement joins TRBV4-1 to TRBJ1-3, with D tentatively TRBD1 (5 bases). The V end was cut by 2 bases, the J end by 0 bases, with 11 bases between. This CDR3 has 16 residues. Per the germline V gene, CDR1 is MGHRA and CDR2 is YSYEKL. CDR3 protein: CASSQKQEFSGNTIYF. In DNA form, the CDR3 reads TGCGCCAGCAGCCAAAAACAGGAATTCTCTGGAAACACCATATATTTT.

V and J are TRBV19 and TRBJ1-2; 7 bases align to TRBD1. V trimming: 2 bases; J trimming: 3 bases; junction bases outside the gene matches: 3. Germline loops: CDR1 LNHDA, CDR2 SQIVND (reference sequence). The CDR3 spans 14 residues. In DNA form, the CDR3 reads TGTGCCAGTAGTATACTCGGACAGGACTATGGCTACACCTTC. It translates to CASSILGQDYGYTF.

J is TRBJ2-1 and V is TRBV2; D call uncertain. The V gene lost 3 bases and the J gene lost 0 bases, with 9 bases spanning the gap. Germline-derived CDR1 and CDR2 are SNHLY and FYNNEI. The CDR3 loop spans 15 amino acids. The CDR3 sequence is CASSDKYSSYNEQFF. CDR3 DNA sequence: TGTGCCAGCAGTGACAAGTATAGCTCCTACAATGAGCAGTTCTTC.

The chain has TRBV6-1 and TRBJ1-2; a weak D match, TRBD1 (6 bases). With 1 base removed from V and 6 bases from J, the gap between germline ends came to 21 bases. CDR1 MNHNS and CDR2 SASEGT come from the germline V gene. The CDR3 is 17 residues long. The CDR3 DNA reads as TGTGCCAGCAGTGAAGGATGGGGACACTCGACCTGGGATGGCTACACCTTC. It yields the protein CASSEGWGHSTWDGYTF.

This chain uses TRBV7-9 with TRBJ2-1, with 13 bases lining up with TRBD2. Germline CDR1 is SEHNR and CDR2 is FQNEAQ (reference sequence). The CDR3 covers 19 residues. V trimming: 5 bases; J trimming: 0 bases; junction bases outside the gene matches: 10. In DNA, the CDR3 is TGTGCCAGCAGCACACAACCGGGACTAGCGGGGCCCTCCTACAATGAGCAGTTCTTC. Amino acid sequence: CASSTQPGLAGPSYNEQFF. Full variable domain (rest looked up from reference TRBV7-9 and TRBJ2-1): DTGVSQNPRHKITKRGQNVTFRCDPISEHNRLYWYRQTLGQGPEFLTYFQNEAQLEKSRLLSDRFSAERPKGSFSTLEIQRTEQGDSAMYLCASSTQPGLAGPSYNEQFFGPGTRLTVL.

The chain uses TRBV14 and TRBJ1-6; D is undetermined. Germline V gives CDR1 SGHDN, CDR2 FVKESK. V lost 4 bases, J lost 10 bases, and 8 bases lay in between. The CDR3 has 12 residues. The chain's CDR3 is CASSLQSSPLHF. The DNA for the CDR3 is TGTGCCAGCAGCCTCCAAAGCTCACCCCTCCACTTT.

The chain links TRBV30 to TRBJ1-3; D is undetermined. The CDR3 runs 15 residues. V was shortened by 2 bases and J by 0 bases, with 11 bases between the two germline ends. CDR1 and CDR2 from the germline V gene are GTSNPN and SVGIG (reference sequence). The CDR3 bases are TGTGCCTGGAGTCCGGTGGGCTTCTCTGGAAACACCATATATTTT. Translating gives CAWSPVGFSGNTIYF.

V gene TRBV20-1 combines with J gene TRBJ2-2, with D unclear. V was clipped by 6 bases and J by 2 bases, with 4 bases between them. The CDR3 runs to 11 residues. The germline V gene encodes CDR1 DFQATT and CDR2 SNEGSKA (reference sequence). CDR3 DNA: TGCAGTGCCCTTAACACCGGGGAGCTGTTTTTT. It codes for CSALNTGELFF.

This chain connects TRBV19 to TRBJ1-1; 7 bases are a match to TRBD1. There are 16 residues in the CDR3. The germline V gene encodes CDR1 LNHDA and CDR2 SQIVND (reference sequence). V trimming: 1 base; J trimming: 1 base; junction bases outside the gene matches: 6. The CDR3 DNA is TGTGCCAGTAGTATAGTGTGGCAGGGGGAGAACACTGAAGCTTTCTTT. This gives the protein CASSIVWQGENTEAFF. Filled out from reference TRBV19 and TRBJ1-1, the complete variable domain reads DGGITQSPKYLFRKEGQNVTLSCEQNLNHDAMYWYRQDPGQGLRLIYYSQIVNDFQKGDIAEGYSVSREKKESFPLTVTSAQKNPTAFYLCASSIVWQGENTEAFFGQGTRLTVV.

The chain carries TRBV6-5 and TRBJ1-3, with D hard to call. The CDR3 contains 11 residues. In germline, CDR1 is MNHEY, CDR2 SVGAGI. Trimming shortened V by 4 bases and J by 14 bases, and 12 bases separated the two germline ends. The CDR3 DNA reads TGTGCCAGCAGTTCCGCTAATCACCTATATTTT. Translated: CASSSANHLYF.

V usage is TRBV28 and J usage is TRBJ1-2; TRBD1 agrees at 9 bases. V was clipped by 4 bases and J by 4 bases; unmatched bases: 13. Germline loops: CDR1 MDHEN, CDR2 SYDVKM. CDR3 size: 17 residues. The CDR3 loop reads CASSYPGQGRYSYGYTF. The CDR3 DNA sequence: TGTGCCAGCAGTTACCCGGGACAGGGCCGCTATAGCTATGGCTACACCTTC.

This CDR3 is CASSQFIGSGANVLTF. The CDR3 bases are TGTGCCAGCAGCCAATTTATCGGGTCTGGGGCCAACGTCCTGACTTTC. The V gene is TRBV3-1 (or the pseudogene TRBV3-2), the J gene TRBJ2-6; D not certain. The CDR3 contains 16 residues. Germline values: CDR1 LGHDT, CDR2 YNNKEL (reference sequence). V was shortened by 2 bases and J by 1 base, with 9 bases between the two germline ends.

For the CDR3, the DNA is TGTGCCAGCAGACTTACAGGGGGGGGGAGCGAGCAGTACTTC. Protein sequence: CASRLTGGGSEQYF. The chain combines TRBV27 with TRBJ2-7; maybe TRBD1 (8 bases). Per the germline V gene, CDR1 is MNHEY and CDR2 is SMNVEV (reference sequence). V dropped 6 bases and J dropped 6 bases, with 18 bases sitting between them. The CDR3 is made up of 14 amino acids.

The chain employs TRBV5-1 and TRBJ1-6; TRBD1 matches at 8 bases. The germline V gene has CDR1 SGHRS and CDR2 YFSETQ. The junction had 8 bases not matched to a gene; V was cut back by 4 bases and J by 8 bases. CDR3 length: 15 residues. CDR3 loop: CASSLRTGSDSPLHF. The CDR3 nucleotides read TGCGCCAGCAGCCTCCGGACAGGGTCGGATTCACCCCTCCACTTT.

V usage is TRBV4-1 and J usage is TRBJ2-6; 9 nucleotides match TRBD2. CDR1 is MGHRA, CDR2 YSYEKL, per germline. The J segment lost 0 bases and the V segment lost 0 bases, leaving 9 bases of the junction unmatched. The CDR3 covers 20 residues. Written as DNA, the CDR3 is TGCGCCAGCAGCCAAGAAGTCCCGCTAGCGGGGAGCTCTGGGGCCAACGTCCTGACTTTC. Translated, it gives CASSQEVPLAGSSGANVLTF.

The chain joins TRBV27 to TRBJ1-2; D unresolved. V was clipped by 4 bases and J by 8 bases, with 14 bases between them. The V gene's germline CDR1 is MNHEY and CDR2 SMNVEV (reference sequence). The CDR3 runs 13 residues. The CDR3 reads CASSSGSHYGYTF. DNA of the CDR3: TGTGCCAGCAGTTCCGGGTCACATTACGGCTACACCTTC.